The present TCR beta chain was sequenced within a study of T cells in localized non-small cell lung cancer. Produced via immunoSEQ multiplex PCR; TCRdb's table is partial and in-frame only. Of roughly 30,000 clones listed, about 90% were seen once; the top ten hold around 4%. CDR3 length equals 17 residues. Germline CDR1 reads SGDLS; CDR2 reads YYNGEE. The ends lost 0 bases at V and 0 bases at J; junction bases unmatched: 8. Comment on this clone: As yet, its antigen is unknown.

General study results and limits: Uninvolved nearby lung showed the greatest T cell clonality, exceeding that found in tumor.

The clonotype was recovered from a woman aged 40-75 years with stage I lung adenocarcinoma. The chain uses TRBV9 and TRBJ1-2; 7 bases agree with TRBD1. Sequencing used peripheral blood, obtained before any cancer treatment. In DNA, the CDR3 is TGTGCCAGCAGCGTAGCTAACAGGGGCCAGCCTAACTATGGCTACACCTTC. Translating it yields CASSVANRGQPNYGYTF.